Presented here are 11 T cell receptor beta chains from one specimen sequenced in a study of blood T cell repertoires in COVID-19. Data came from immunoSEQ multiplex PCR; TCRdb stores just in-frame clones and leaves some out. The sample has about 160,000 clones; 75% to 90% are singletons. What was sequenced was peripheral blood. The receptors derive from a human donor with acute or convalescent COVID-19. The donor label of this sample is uncertain.

The V and J genes are TRBV19 and TRBJ1-6; 7 bases map to TRBD1. Trimming cost V 2 bases and J 7 bases; bases outside gene matches: 8. This CDR3 has 16 amino acids. Germline values: CDR1 LNHDA, CDR2 SQIVND (reference sequence). The CDR3, as DNA: TGTGCCAGTAGTATACGACAGGGTGGTGGGAATTCACCCCTCCACTTT. Protein product: CASSIRQGGGNSPLHF.

The chain combines TRBV4-1 with TRBJ1-2, with TRBD1 matching over 8 bases. The CDR3 length is 14 residues. Trimming removed 0 bases from V and 8 bases from J; junction bases left unmatched: 5. Germline V gene sequence: CDR1 MGHRA, CDR2 YSYEKL. As DNA, the CDR3 is TGCGCCAGCAGCCAAGATGACAGGGGTGGAGGCTACACCTTC. It yields the protein CASSQDDRGGGYTF.

The chain joins TRBV7-2 to TRBJ2-2, with 9 bases that match TRBD2. The CDR3 is 15 residues long. Germline values: CDR1 SGHTA, CDR2 FQGNSA. The V segment lost 7 bases and the J segment 5 bases; nucleotides outside the gene matches: 8. CDR3 in DNA: TGTGCCAGCATCCGGCGGGGGGGCCGGACCGGGGAGCTGTTTTTT. Translating gives CASIRRGGRTGELFF.

The V gene is TRBV4-3, the J gene TRBJ1-2; D call uncertain. Germline-derived CDR1 and CDR2 are LGHNA and YSLEER. The CDR3 consists of 14 residues. Trimming removed 0 bases at V and 7 bases at J, with 12 bases between. CDR3 in amino acids: CASSQDIGVRGYTF. Written as DNA, the CDR3 is TGCGCCAGCAGCCAAGATATCGGGGTACGTGGCTACACCTTC.

The chain joins TRBV20-1 to TRBJ2-7, with D possibly matching TRBD1 (7 bases). In germline, CDR1 is DFQATT, CDR2 SNEGSKA (reference sequence). The ends were cut back, 3 bases at V and 3 bases at J, with 18 bases in the middle. The CDR3 length is 15 residues. The CDR3 nucleotides are TGCAGTGCTAGTCCCGAGATTCAGGGGGGCTACGAGCAGTACTTC. Residues: CSASPEIQGGYEQYF.

This clone is a singleton in its sample. The chain uses TRBV3-1 (or the pseudogene TRBV3-2) and TRBJ1-1; possible D gene TRBD1, 6 bases. CDR1 LGHDT and CDR2 YNNKEL come from the germline V gene (reference sequence). The CDR3 sequence is 15 residues long. Trimming shortened V by 5 bases and J by 2 bases, and 15 bases separated the two germline ends. The CDR3 sequence: CASSFSGTKNTEAFF. The CDR3 DNA is TGTGCCAGCAGCTTCTCCGGGACAAAAAACACTGAAGCTTTCTTT.

The chain has TRBV11-3 and TRBJ2-1; TRBD1 matches 11 bases. The CDR3 is made up of 15 amino acids. Germline values: CDR1 SGHNT, CDR2 YENEEA. V lost 3 bases, J lost 4 bases, and 2 bases stayed unmatched. CDR3 amino acids: CASSFGTGGYNEQFF. The CDR3 DNA sequence: TGTGCCAGCAGCTTCGGGACAGGGGGGTACAATGAGCAGTTCTTC.

This clone was recorded only once. This chain joins TRBV28 and TRBJ2-2; D is perhaps TRBD1 (7 bases). V dropped 4 bases and J dropped 4 bases, with 13 bases sitting between them. There are 15 residues in the CDR3. Germline V gene lookup returns CDR1 MDHEN and CDR2 SYDVKM. The CDR3 nucleotides read TGTGCCAGCAGTTATGGGGGGACAGCCACCGGGGAGCTGTTTTTT. This gives the protein CASSYGGTATGELFF.

The V and J genes are TRBV27 and TRBJ1-5; D is ambiguous. The V and J ends lost 2 bases and 6 bases respectively, with 14 bases between them. The CDR3 sequence is 15 residues long. The germline CDR1 and CDR2 sequences are MNHEY and SMNVEV (reference sequence). CDR3 residues: CASSLVFGSVQPQHF. The CDR3 DNA reads as TGTGCCAGCAGTTTAGTATTCGGGTCTGTTCAGCCCCAGCATTTT.

The chain combines TRBV6-5 with TRBJ1-1, with TRBD1 identical over 9 bases. Germline V gives CDR1 MNHEY, CDR2 SVGAGI. The CDR3 runs 13 residues. Unmatched junction bases numbered 7, after V lost 2 bases and J lost 12 bases. The CDR3 coding sequence is TGTGCCAGCAGTTACCGGGACAGGGCTCTTTCTTTCTTT. This sequence encodes CASSYRDRALSFF.

The count of this clone is one. The chain couples TRBV29-1 to TRBJ1-5; D is undetermined. Trimming pared 6 bases from V and 5 bases from J, leaving 11 bases between. CDR1 is SQVTM, CDR2 ANQGSEA, per germline. The length of the CDR3 is 12 residues. This CDR3 is CSVGEGDQPQHF. CDR3 DNA: TGCAGCGTCGGGGAGGGAGATCAGCCCCAGCATTTT. The full variable domain, in which reference TRBV29-1 and TRBJ1-5 provide the parts outside the CDR3, is SAVISQKPSRDICQRGTSLTIQCQVDSQVTMMFWYRQQPGQSLTLIATANQGSEATYESGFVIDKFPISRPNLTFSTLTVSNMSPEDSSIYLCSVGEGDQPQHFGDGTRLSIL.